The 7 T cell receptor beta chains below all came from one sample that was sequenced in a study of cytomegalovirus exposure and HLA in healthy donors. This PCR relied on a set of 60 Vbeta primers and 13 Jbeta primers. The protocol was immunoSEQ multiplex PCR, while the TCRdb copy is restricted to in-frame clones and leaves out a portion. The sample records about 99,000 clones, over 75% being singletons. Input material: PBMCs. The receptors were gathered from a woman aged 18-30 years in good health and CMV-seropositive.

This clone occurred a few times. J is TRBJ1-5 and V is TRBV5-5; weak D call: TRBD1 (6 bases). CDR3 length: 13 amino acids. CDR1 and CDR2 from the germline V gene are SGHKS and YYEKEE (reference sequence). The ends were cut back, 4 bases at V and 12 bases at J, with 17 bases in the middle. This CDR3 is CASSGGAPWLQHF. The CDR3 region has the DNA TGTGCCAGCAGCGGGGGGGCCCCCTGGCTCCAGCATTTT.

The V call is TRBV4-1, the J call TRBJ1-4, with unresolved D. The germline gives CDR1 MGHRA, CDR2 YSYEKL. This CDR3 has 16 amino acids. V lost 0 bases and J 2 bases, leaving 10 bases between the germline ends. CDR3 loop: CASSQESGFTNEKLFF. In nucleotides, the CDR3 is TGCGCCAGCAGCCAAGAATCGGGGTTCACTAATGAAAAACTGTTTTTT.

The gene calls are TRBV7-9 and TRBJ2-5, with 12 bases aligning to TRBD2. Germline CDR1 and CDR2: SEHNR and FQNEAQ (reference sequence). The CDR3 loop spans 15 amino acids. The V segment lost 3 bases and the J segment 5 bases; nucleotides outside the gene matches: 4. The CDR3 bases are TGTGCCAGCAGCTTTCGACTAGCGGGAGCGGAGACCCAGTACTTC. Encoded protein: CASSFRLAGAETQYF.

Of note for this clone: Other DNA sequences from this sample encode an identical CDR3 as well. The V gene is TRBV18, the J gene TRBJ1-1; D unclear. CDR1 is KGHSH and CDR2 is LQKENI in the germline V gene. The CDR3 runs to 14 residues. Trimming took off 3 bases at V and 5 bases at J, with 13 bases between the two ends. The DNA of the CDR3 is TGTGCCAGCTCACCGGTATCGACTTCGACTGAAGCTTTCTTT. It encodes CASSPVSTSTEAFF.

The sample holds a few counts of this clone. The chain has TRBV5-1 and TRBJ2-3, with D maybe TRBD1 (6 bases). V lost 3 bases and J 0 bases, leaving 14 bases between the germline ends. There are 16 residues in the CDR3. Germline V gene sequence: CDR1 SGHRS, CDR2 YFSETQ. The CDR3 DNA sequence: TGCGCCAGCAGCTACAACAGGGCCGCTAGCACAGATACGCAGTATTTT. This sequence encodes CASSYNRAASTDTQYF. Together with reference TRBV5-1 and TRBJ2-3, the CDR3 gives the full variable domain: KAGVTQTPRYLIKTRGQQVTLSCSPISGHRSVSWYQQTPGQGLQFLFEYFSETQRNKGNFPGRFSGRQFSNSRSEMNVSTLELGDSALYLCASSYNRAASTDTQYFGPGTRLTVL.

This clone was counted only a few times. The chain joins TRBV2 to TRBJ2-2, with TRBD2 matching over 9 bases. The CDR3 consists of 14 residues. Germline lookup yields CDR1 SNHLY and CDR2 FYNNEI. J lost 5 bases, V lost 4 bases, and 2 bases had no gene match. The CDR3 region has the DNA TGTGCCAGCAGTGGTGGACTAGCGACCGGGGAGCTGTTTTTT. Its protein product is CASSGGLATGELFF.

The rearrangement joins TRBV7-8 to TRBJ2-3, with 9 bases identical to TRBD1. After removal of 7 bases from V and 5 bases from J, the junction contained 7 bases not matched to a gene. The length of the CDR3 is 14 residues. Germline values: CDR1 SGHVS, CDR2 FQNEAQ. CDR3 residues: CASTRDRAGDTQYF. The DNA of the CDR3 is TGTGCCAGCACCCGGGACAGGGCGGGAGATACGCAGTATTTT.